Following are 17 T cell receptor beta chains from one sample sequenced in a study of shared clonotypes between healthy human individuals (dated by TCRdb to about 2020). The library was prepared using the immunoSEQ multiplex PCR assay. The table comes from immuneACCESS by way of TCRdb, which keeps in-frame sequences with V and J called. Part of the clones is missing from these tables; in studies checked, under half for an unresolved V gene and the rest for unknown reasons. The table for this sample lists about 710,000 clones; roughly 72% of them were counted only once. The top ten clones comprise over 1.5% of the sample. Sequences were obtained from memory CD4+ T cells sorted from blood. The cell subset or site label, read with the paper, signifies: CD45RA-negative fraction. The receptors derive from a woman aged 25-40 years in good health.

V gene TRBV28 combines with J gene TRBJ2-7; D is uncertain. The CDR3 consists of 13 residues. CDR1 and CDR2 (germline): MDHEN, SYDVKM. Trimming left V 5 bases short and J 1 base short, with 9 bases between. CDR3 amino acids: CASSPDASYEQYF. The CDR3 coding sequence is TGTGCCAGCAGTCCGGACGCGTCCTACGAGCAGTACTTC. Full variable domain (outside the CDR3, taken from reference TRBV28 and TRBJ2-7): DVKVTQSSRYLVKRTGEKVFLECVQDMDHENMFWYRQDPGLGLRLIYFSYDVKMKEKGDIPEGYSVSREKKERFSLILESASTNQTSMYLCASSPDASYEQYFGPGTRLTVT.

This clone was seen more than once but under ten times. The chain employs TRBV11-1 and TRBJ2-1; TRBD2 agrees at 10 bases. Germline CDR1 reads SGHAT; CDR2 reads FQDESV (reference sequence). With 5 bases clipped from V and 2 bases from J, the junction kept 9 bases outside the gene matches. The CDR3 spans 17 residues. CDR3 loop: CASSPGASGRPYNEQFF. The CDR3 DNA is TGTGCCAGCAGCCCTGGGGCTAGCGGGAGACCCTACAATGAGCAGTTCTTC.

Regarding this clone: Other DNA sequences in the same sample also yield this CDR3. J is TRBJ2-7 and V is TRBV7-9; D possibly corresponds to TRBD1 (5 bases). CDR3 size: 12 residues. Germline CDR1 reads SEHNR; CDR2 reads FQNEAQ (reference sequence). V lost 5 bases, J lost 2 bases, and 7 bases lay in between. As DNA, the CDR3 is TGTGCCAGCAGCCCAGGGCCCTACGAGCAGTACTTC. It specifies CASSPGPYEQYF.

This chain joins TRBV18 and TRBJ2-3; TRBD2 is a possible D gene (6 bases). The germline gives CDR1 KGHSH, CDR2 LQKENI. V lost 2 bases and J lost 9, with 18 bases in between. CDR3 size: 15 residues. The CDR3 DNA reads TGTGCCAGCTCACCAAGACCGAGGGAGGAGGGGACGCAGTATTTT. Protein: CASSPRPREEGTQYF.

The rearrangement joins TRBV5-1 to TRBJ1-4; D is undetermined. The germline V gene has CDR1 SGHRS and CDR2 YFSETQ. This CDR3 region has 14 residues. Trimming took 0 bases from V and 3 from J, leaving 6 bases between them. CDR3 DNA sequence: TGCGCCAGCAGCTTGGGGTTGGCTAATGAAAAACTGTTTTTT. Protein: CASSLGLANEKLFF.

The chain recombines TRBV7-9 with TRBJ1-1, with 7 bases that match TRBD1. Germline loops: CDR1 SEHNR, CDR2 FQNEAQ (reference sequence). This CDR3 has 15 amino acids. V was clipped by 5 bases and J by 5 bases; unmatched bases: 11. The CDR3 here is CASSQRQGGDTEAFF. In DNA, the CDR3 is TGTGCCAGCAGCCAAAGACAGGGTGGAGATACTGAAGCTTTCTTT.

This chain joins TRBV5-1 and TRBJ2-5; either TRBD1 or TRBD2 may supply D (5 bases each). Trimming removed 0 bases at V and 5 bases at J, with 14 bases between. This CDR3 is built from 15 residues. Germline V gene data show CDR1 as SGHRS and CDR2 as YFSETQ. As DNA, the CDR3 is TGCGCCAGCAGCTTGGAGTGGGACGGATTGGAGACCCAGTACTTC. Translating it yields CASSLEWDGLETQYF.

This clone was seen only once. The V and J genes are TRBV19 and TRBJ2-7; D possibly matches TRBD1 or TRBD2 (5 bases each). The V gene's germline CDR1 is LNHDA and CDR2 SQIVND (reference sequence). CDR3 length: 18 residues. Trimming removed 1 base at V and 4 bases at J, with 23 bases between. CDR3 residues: CASSIASSGPGISYEQYF. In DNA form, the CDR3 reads TGTGCCAGTAGTATAGCATCTTCGGGGCCGGGGATCTCTTACGAGCAGTACTTC.

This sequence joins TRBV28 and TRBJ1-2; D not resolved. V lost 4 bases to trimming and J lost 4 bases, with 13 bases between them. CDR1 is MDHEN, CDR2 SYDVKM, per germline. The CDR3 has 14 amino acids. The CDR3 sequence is CASSSPRLSYGYTF. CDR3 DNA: TGTGCCAGCAGTTCCCCCAGACTATCCTATGGCTACACCTTC.

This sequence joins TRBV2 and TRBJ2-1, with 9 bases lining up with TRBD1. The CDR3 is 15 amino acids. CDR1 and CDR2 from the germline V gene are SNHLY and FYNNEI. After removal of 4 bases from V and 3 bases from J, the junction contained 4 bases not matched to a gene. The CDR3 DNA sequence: TGTGCCAGCAGTGTAGGGACAGGGTTCTACAATGAGCAGTTCTTC. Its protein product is CASSVGTGFYNEQFF.

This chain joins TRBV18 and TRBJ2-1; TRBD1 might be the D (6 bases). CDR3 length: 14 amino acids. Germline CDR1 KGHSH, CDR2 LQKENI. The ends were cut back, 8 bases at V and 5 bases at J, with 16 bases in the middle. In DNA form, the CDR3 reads TGTGCCAGCGCCCAGGGGCAGGTGGACAATGAGCAGTTCTTC. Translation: CASAQGQVDNEQFF.

The CDR3 nucleotides read TGTGCCAGCAGCTTATCTCAGGGTAGTAATAATGAGCAGTTCTTC. Its protein is CASSLSQGSNNEQFF. The chain couples TRBV7-9 to TRBJ2-1, with D tentatively TRBD1 (5 bases). This CDR3 comprises 15 residues. Germline V gene sequence: CDR1 SEHNR, CDR2 FQNEAQ (reference sequence). V was shortened by 2 bases and J by 7 bases, with 15 bases between the two germline ends.

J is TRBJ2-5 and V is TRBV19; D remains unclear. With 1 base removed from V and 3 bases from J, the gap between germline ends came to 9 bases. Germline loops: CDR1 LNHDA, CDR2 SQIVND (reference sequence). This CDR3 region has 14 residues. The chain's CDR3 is CASSIVAKEETQYF. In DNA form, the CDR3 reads TGTGCCAGTAGTATAGTCGCCAAGGAAGAGACCCAGTACTTC.

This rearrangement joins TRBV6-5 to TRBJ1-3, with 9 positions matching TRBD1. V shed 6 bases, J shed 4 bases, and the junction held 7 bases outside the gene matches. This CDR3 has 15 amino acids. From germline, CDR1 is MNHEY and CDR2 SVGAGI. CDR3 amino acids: CASRQLTGGGNTIYF. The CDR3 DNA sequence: TGTGCCAGCAGACAACTCACAGGGGGCGGAAACACCATATATTTT.

CDR3 region: CADQRGSPSAGGYEQYF. The CDR3 bases are TGCGCCGACCAACGGGGCAGCCCCTCGGCGGGAGGGTACGAGCAGTACTTC. The chain links TRBV10-1 to TRBJ2-7; 9 bases fit TRBD2. The CDR3 runs to 17 residues. V was clipped by 11 bases and J by 4 bases; unmatched bases: 21. Germline CDR1 and CDR2: WNHNN and SYGVQD (reference sequence).

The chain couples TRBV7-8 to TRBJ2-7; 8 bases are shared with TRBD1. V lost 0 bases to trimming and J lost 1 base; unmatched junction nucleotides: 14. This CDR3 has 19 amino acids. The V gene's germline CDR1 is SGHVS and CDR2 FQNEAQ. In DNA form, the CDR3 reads TGTGCCAGCAGCTTAGCGCTTGTATCAGGGGGCTTCTCATCCTACGAGCAGTACTTC. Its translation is CASSLALVSGGFSSYEQYF.

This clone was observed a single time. CDR3 sequence: CASRPNGRGKTQYF. For the CDR3, the DNA is TGTGCCAGTAGGCCCAACGGAAGGGGCAAAACGCAGTATTTT. The rearrangement links TRBV19 to TRBJ2-3, with D possibly matching TRBD1 (5 bases). Germline V gives CDR1 LNHDA, CDR2 SQIVND (reference sequence). With 6 bases removed from V and 9 bases from J, the gap between germline ends came to 19 bases. CDR3 size: 14 residues.